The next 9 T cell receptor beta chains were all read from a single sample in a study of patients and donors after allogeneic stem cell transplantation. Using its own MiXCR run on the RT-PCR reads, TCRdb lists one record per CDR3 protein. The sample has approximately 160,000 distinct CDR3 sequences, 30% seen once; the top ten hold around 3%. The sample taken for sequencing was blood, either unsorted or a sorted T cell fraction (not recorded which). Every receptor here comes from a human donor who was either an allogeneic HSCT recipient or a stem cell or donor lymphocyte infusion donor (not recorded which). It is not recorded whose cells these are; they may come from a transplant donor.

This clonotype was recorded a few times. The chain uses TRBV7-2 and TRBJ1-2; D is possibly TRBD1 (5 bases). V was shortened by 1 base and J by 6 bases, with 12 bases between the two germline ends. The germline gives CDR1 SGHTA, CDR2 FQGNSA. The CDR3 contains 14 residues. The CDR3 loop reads CASSLGGRDDGYTF. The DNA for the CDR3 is TGTGCCAGCAGCTTAGGGGGCAGGGATGATGGCTACACCTTC.

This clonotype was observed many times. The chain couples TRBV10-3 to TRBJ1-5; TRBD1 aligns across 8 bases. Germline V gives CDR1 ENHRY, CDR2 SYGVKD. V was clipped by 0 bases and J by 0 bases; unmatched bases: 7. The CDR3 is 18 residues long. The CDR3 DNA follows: TGTGCCATCAGTGAGTCGGGGGACAGGCTCTATAGCAATCAGCCCCAGCATTTT. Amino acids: CAISESGDRLYSNQPQHF.

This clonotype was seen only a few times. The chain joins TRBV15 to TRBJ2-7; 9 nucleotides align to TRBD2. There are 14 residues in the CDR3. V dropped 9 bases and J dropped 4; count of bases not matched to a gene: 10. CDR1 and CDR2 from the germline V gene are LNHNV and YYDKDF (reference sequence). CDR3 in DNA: TGTGCCACTAGAGAAGCGGGAGGTGGGTACGAGCAGTACTTC. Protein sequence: CATREAGGGYEQYF.

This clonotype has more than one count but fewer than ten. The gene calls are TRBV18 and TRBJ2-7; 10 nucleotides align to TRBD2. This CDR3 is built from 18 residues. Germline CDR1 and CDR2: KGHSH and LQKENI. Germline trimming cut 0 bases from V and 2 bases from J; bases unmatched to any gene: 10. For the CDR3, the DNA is TGTGCCAGCTCACCACCGAACAGCGGGAGGGCCAAAGCCTACGAGCAGTACTTC. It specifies CASSPPNSGRAKAYEQYF. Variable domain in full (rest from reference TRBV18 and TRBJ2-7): NAGVMQNPRHLVRRRGQEARLRCSPMKGHSHVYWYRQLPEEGLKFMVYLQKENIIDESGMPKERFSAEFPKEGPSILRIQQVVRGDSAAYFCASSPPNSGRAKAYEQYFGPGTRLTVT.

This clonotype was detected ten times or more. CDR3 in DNA: TGCGCCAGCAGCTTGTCAGGGTTCACTGAAGCTTTCTTT. Translation gives CASSLSGFTEAFF. This rearrangement joins TRBV5-1 to TRBJ1-1, with a tentative D call TRBD1 (5 bases). V was cut by 1 base and J by 4 bases, with 8 bases left in between. The CDR3 covers 13 residues. Germline lookup yields CDR1 SGHRS and CDR2 YFSETQ.

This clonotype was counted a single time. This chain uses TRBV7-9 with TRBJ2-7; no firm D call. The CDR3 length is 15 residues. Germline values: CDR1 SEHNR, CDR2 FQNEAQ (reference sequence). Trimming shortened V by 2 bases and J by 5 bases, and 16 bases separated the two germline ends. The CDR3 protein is CASSLRSSLKNEQYF. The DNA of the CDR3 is TGTGCCAGCAGCTTAAGGTCAAGCCTCAAGAACGAGCAGTACTTC.

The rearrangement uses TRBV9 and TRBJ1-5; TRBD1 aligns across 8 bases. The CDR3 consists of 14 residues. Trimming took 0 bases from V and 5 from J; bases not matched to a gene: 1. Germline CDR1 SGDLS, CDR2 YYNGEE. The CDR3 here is CASSVGTGHQPQHF. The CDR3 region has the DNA TGTGCCAGCAGCGTAGGGACAGGGCATCAGCCCCAGCATTTT.

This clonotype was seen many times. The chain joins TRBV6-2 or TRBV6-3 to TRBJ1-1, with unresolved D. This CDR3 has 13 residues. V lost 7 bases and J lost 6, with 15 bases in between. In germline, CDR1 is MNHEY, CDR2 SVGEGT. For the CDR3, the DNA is TGTGCCAGCACCTCAGAGGGATGGTCTGAAGCTTTCTTT. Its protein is CASTSEGWSEAFF.

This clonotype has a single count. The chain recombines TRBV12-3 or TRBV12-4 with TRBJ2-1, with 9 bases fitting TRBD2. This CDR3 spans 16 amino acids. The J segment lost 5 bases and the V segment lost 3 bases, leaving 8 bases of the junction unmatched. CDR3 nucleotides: TGTGCCAGCAGTTTTAGGAGACTAGCGGAAAACAATGAGCAGTTCTTC. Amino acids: CASSFRRLAENNEQFF.